This T cell receptor (beta chain) was recovered during a study of T cell responses to AZD1222 COVID-19 vaccine. Germline V gives CDR1 LGHNA, CDR2 YNFKEQ. Deletions cut 1 base from V and 0 bases from J, with 7 bases between. The CDR3 is made up of 15 amino acids. The protocol was immunoSEQ multiplex PCR, while the TCRdb copy is restricted to in-frame clones and leaves out a portion. The data show some 96,000 clones, around 90% seen once. For this clone: The antigen remains undetermined.

Study results and limitations: The donor cohort was predominantly white British with a female majority, and clonal diversity may have been underestimated. Spike-specific TCR breadth and depth both grew after two AZD1222 doses. Unmutated variant regions are reportedly targeted by nearly half of spike-specific TCRs.

This chain joins TRBV4-2 and TRBJ2-4; D unclear. The sample in question was peripheral blood, obtained on day 0 of AZD1222 vaccination. The sequence came from an adult in good health. CDR3 residues: CASSQGSSAKNIQYF. CDR3 bases: TGTGCCAGCAGCCAAGGGTCCTCAGCCAAAAACATTCAGTACTTC.